In its sample, the clone carrying this T cell receptor (beta chain) was seen many times. This entry is derived from a study of T-cell reconstitution after alpha-beta-depleted transplantation in children. Researchers prepared the TCRbeta library using unique molecular identifiers, the study reports. Each CDR3 protein is one row after TCRdb ran MiXCR on the PCR reads. The data hold 350,000 to 450,000 distinct CDR3 sequences, with about a fifth observed a single time. The V and J ends lost 4 bases and 10 bases, in that order; junction bases with no gene match: 10. Germline values: CDR1 SQVTM, CDR2 ANQGSEA. This CDR3 spans 14 amino acids.

This clonotype was sampled from a human donor who donated a stem cell graft to a child with acute myeloid leukemia. V gene TRBV29-1 combines with J gene TRBJ2-1, with 10 bases identical to TRBD2. The material sequenced was PBMCs from the stem cell graft donor, taken from the stem cell graft. For the CDR3, the DNA is TGCAGCGTTGGGGCACTAGCGGGGCTTATAGAGCAGTTCTTC. It yields the protein CSVGALAGLIEQFF.